This T cell receptor (beta chain) stems from a study of human T cells and chemical hapten exposure. Overall study: DPC at 0.01% went onto the upper back in patch tests, read at 6 days. TCR yields per sample varied mostly from small pooled library volume differences.

Time point of the sample: patch test 3, about 24 weeks after DPC sensitization. Treatment denoted: therapeutic diphenylcyclopropenone sensitization with weekly scalp DPC. Germline V gives CDR1 SEHNR, CDR2 FQNEAQ (reference sequence). This CDR3 is 13 amino acids long. One entry per CDR3 protein results from TCRdb running MiXCR on the RACE reads. The table records tens of thousands of distinct CDR3 sequences, about an eighth of them present only once. A note on this clonotype: A clone one base away is much larger, so this may be a read error.

The J gene is TRBJ2-7, the V gene TRBV7-9; D gene unclear. This TCR was recovered from a man aged 30 to 45 with alopecia areata. Some clones in this sample may be carry-over from other donors' samples. Sequences were derived from whole blood, sampled in connection with sensitization to the hapten diphenylcyclopropenone (DPC). DNA of the CDR3: TGTGCCAGCAGCCCCCTGGGCACCTACGAGCAGTGCTTC. Residues: CASSPLGTYEQCF. The variable domain in full, with the rest retrieved from reference TRBV7-9 and TRBJ2-7, is DTGVSQNPRHKITKRGQNVTFRCDPISEHNRLYWYRQTLGQGPEFLTYFQNEAQLEKSRLLSDRFSAERPKGSFSTLEIQRTEQGDSAMYLCASSPLGTYEQCFGPGTRLTVT.